The 31 T cell receptor beta chains presented below share a single source sample, sequenced in a study of T cell changes during pregnancy in multiple sclerosis. Produced via immunoSEQ multiplex PCR; TCRdb's table is partial and in-frame only. The sample lists approximately 100,000 clones, 85% to 95% seen once, with 2.2% in the top ten. This specimen consisted of peripheral blood, obtained in the third trimester of pregnancy. Every receptor here comes from a female donor with multiple sclerosis, enrolled in a pregnancy study.

V gene TRBV6-5 combines with J gene TRBJ2-1, with 7 bases aligning to TRBD1. The CDR3 extends over 15 amino acids. Germline V CDR1 and CDR2: MNHEY, SVGAGI. V trimming: 0 bases; J trimming: 3 bases; junction bases outside the gene matches: 2. As DNA, the CDR3 is TGTGCCAGCAGTTACTCGACAGGGAGCTACAATGAGCAGTTCTTC. Translated: CASSYSTGSYNEQFF.

The J gene is TRBJ2-3, the V gene TRBV29-1; 8 bases line up with TRBD2. The CDR3 has 16 amino acids. The V and J ends lost 1 base and 4 bases, in that order; junction bases with no gene match: 10. CDR1 is SQVTM, CDR2 ANQGSEA, per germline. The CDR3 DNA follows: TGCAGCGTTGAAGGGTCGAGCGGGAGTATCCCAGATACGCAGTATTTT. Translation gives CSVEGSSGSIPDTQYF.

The chain combines TRBV6-1 with TRBJ2-2, with D tentatively TRBD2 (5 bases). The V end lost 3 bases, the J end lost 5 bases, and 13 bases lay between the germline ends. This CDR3 contains 15 residues. CDR1 is MNHNS, CDR2 SASEGT, per germline. For the CDR3, the DNA is TGTGCCAGCAGTGAGTTAGTGAGAGGGACCGGGGAGCTGTTTTTT. Amino acids: CASSELVRGTGELFF.

The rearrangement joins TRBV28 to TRBJ1-4, with 8 bases identical to TRBD1. The V and J ends lost 5 bases and 3 bases, in that order; junction bases with no gene match: 5. The germline V gene encodes CDR1 MDHEN and CDR2 SYDVKM. The CDR3 covers 15 residues. CDR3 loop: CASSPYRGANEKLFF. The CDR3 DNA reads as TGTGCCAGCAGTCCATACAGGGGGGCTAATGAAAAACTGTTTTTT.

The chain carries TRBV2 and TRBJ2-7, with a weak D call TRBD1 (7 bases). The CDR3 runs 13 residues. Trimming removed 5 bases from V and 7 bases from J, with 15 bases in between. The germline V gene has CDR1 SNHLY and CDR2 FYNNEI. Written as DNA, the CDR3 is TGTGCCAGCAGTCAGGGGGGAAGGGGGGAGCAGTACTTC. Translation gives CASSQGGRGEQYF.

The chain has TRBV28 and TRBJ2-7; the match to TRBD1 covers 7 bases. J gave up 2 bases and V 8 bases, and 9 bases lay outside the gene matches. The CDR3 is made up of 14 amino acids. Per germline, CDR1 MDHEN and CDR2 SYDVKM. The CDR3 is CASGTGTEAYEQYF. In DNA, the CDR3 is TGTGCCAGCGGAACCGGGACAGAAGCCTACGAGCAGTACTTC.

This chain uses TRBV25-1 with TRBJ1-2; tentative D call: TRBD1 (5 bases). Germline V lookup: CDR1 MGHDK, CDR2 SYGVNS. The length of the CDR3 is 11 residues. The ends were cut back, 8 bases at V and 4 bases at J, with 8 bases in the middle. CDR3 sequence: CASQGGYGYTF. In nucleotides, the CDR3 is TGTGCCAGCCAGGGCGGCTATGGCTACACCTTC.

The J gene is TRBJ1-2, the V gene TRBV5-4; D is unresolved. Trimming removed 0 bases at V and 3 bases at J, with 6 bases between. CDR3 length: 13 residues. CDR1 and CDR2 (germline): SGHNT, YYREEE (reference sequence). CDR3 nucleotide sequence: TGTGCCAGCAGCTTGGCCGGGGACTATGGCTACACCTTC. Protein sequence: CASSLAGDYGYTF. The full variable domain, completed using reference TRBV5-4 and TRBJ1-2, is ETGVTQSPTHLIKTRGQQVTLRCSSQSGHNTVSWYQQALGQGPQFIFQYYREEENGRGNFPPRFSGLQFPNYSSELNVNALELDDSALYLCASSLAGDYGYTFGSGTRLTVV.

The chain joins TRBV27 to TRBJ2-7, with TRBD2 identical over 13 bases. This CDR3 region has 16 residues. The trim removed 5 bases at V and 2 bases at J, leaving 6 bases unmatched. The germline gives CDR1 MNHEY, CDR2 SMNVEV (reference sequence). The CDR3 coding sequence is TGTGCCAGCAGTACCGAAGGGACTAGCGGGGCCTACGAGCAGTACTTC. Its protein product is CASSTEGTSGAYEQYF.

The rearrangement uses TRBV12-5 and TRBJ1-2; TRBD1 agrees at 7 bases. The CDR3 has 16 amino acids. Losses at the gene ends were 7 bases for V and 4 bases for J; bases not matched to a gene: 15. The germline V gene encodes CDR1 LGHNT and CDR2 FRNRAP. The CDR3 protein is CASVPGTVPRPYGYTF. As DNA, the CDR3 is TGTGCTAGTGTCCCCGGGACAGTCCCAAGGCCCTATGGCTACACCTTC.

The chain couples TRBV28 to TRBJ2-7; D call uncertain. Germline V CDR1 and CDR2: MDHEN, SYDVKM. Deletions cut 5 bases from V and 3 bases from J, with 8 bases between. The CDR3 is 12 amino acids. The CDR3 region is CASSPWSYEQYF. The CDR3 DNA sequence: TGTGCCAGCAGTCCCTGGAGCTACGAGCAGTACTTC.

The chain employs TRBV11-2 and TRBJ2-5; TRBD2 agrees at 13 bases. Germline CDR1 is SGHAT and CDR2 is FQNNGV. The CDR3 sequence is 16 residues long. V dropped 5 bases and J dropped 5; count of bases not matched to a gene: 8. The DNA of the CDR3 is TGTGCCAGCAGCCTCGGGACTAGCGGGACGTTGGAGACCCAGTACTTC. The encoded protein is CASSLGTSGTLETQYF.

The gene calls are TRBV14 and TRBJ2-7; no reliable D call. The CDR3 runs to 14 residues. Germline lookup yields CDR1 SGHDN and CDR2 FVKESK. Trimming shortened V by 0 bases and J by 1 base, and 7 bases separated the two germline ends. The CDR3 is CASSQEGRSYEQYF. The CDR3 nucleotides are TGTGCCAGCAGCCAAGAGGGCAGATCCTACGAGCAGTACTTC.

V is TRBV27 and J is TRBJ2-6; D gene ambiguous. From germline, CDR1 is MNHEY and CDR2 SMNVEV (reference sequence). The CDR3 is 13 amino acids. V was trimmed by 3 bases and J by 3 bases, leaving 3 bases between them. CDR3: CASSFYGANVLTF. The CDR3 DNA is TGTGCCAGCAGTTTCTATGGGGCCAACGTCCTGACTTTC.

The CDR3 loop is CASSSPDRGSMDTQYF. CDR3 nucleotide sequence: TGTGCCAGCAGCTCACCCGACAGGGGGAGTATGGATACGCAGTATTTT. The chain employs TRBV7-2 and TRBJ2-3; the match to TRBD1 covers 9 bases. Germline loops: CDR1 SGHTA, CDR2 FQGNSA. CDR3 length: 16 residues. The ends lost 4 bases at V and 6 bases at J; junction bases unmatched: 11.

The V call is TRBV2, the J call TRBJ2-6, with D possibly being TRBD1 (6 bases). The CDR3 has 14 amino acids. CDR1 SNHLY and CDR2 FYNNEI come from the germline V gene. The V end was cut by 6 bases, the J end by 2 bases, with 8 bases between. Written as DNA, the CDR3 is TGTGCCAGCAGACAGGGCCCTGGGGCCAACGTCCTGACTTTC. Its protein product is CASRQGPGANVLTF.

The rearrangement links TRBV7-6 to TRBJ2-2, with D perhaps TRBD2 (6 bases). The CDR3 has 16 residues. CDR1 and CDR2 (germline): SGHVS, FNYEAQ. V was cut by 0 bases and J by 0 bases, with 8 bases left in between. CDR3 nucleotides: TGTGCCAGCAGCTTAGCTGGGGAGGCGAACACCGGGGAGCTGTTTTTT. Amino acid sequence: CASSLAGEANTGELFF.

The chain recombines TRBV4-3 with TRBJ2-4; 11 positions match TRBD2. The CDR3 covers 20 residues. After removal of 1 base from V and 6 bases from J, the junction contained 17 bases not matched to a gene. The germline V gene encodes CDR1 LGHNA and CDR2 YSLEER. This chain's CDR3 is CASSQGPGLAALPHTNIQYF. CDR3 in DNA: TGCGCCAGCAGCCAAGGTCCGGGACTAGCGGCCCTGCCTCACACAAACATTCAGTACTTC.

The rearrangement uses TRBV2 and TRBJ2-5, with D unresolved. The germline CDR1 and CDR2 sequences are SNHLY and FYNNEI. There are 10 residues in the CDR3. Trimming took 7 bases from V and 5 from J, leaving 5 bases between them. Written as DNA, the CDR3 is TGTGCCAGCACTGTGGAGACCCAGTACTTC. It is translated as CASTVETQYF.

V usage is TRBV7-2 and J usage is TRBJ2-5; 11 bases line up with TRBD2. CDR3 length: 17 amino acids. Trimming at V came to 4 bases and at J to 4 bases, leaving 11 bases not matched to a gene. Germline lookup yields CDR1 SGHTA and CDR2 FQGNSA. The CDR3: CASSSGTSGLRGETQYF. In DNA form, the CDR3 reads TGTGCCAGCAGCTCCGGGACTAGCGGACTTAGAGGAGAGACCCAGTACTTC.

The chain recombines TRBV7-8 with TRBJ1-2; possibly TRBD1 for D (5 bases). The germline V and J ends were trimmed by 2 bases and 5 bases, with 18 bases remaining between them. CDR1 is SGHVS and CDR2 is FQNEAQ in the germline V gene. The CDR3 loop spans 16 amino acids. The CDR3 region has the DNA TGTGCCAGCAGCTTAAGGATCCCCGACAGAAGATATGGCTACACCTTC. It yields the protein CASSLRIPDRRYGYTF.

The V call is TRBV7-9, the J call TRBJ2-7; 12 bases line up with TRBD2. The germline V gene has CDR1 SEHNR and CDR2 FQNEAQ (reference sequence). V shed 4 bases, J shed 2 bases, and the junction held 12 bases outside the gene matches. This CDR3 has 18 residues. Here the CDR3 reads CASSSPNRGLAGTYEQYF. CDR3 DNA sequence: TGTGCCAGCAGCTCCCCTAACCGAGGACTAGCGGGAACCTACGAGCAGTACTTC.

CDR3 loop: CASSRGQGSSEAFF. The CDR3 coding sequence is TGTGCCAGCAGCAGGGGGCAGGGAAGTTCCGAAGCTTTCTTT. The chain combines TRBV5-4 with TRBJ1-1; 7 nucleotides align to TRBD1. V shed 4 bases, J shed 8 bases, and the junction held 11 bases outside the gene matches. CDR3 length: 14 residues. Per the germline V gene, CDR1 is SGHNT and CDR2 is YYREEE (reference sequence).

The chain has TRBV7-8 and TRBJ2-3; TRBD2 agrees at 7 bases. This CDR3 has 15 residues. V was clipped by 3 bases and J by 5 bases; unmatched bases: 8. The germline CDR1 and CDR2 sequences are SGHVS and FQNEAQ. CDR3 sequence reads: CASSFGGSGKDTQYF. In nucleotides, the CDR3 is TGTGCCAGCAGCTTTGGCGGGAGTGGGAAAGATACGCAGTATTTT.

V usage is TRBV7-8 and J usage is TRBJ2-5; the D gene is possibly TRBD1 (6 bases). This CDR3 comprises 16 residues. V was trimmed by 4 bases and J by 1 base, leaving 16 bases between them. Germline loops: CDR1 SGHVS, CDR2 FQNEAQ. CDR3 in DNA: TGTGCCAGCAGCTCTCGGCCGTCACAGGGCCAAGAGACCCAGTACTTC. Its translation is CASSSRPSQGQETQYF.

This clone appeared once. V and J are TRBV28 and TRBJ2-2; no firm D call. The CDR3 has 12 amino acids. Germline V lookup: CDR1 MDHEN, CDR2 SYDVKM. V was shortened by 5 bases and J by 7 bases, with 8 bases between the two germline ends. For the CDR3, the DNA is TGTGCCAGCAGTACAGAAAACGGGGAGCTGTTTTTT. Its translation: CASSTENGELFF.

This chain connects TRBV5-4 to TRBJ1-2; 9 bases agree with TRBD1. Germline-derived CDR1 and CDR2 are SGHNT and YYREEE (reference sequence). The CDR3 is 15 amino acids. The ends lost 4 bases at V and 7 bases at J; junction bases unmatched: 11. CDR3 amino acids: CASSRPPGQGGGYTF. The DNA of the CDR3 is TGTGCCAGCAGCCGACCGCCGGGACAGGGAGGTGGCTACACCTTC.

The V gene is TRBV9, the J gene TRBJ1-2; 8 nucleotides align to TRBD1. The germline CDR1 and CDR2 sequences are SGDLS and YYNGEE. V lost 3 bases to trimming and J lost 6 bases; unmatched junction nucleotides: 13. The CDR3 is 16 residues long. This chain's CDR3 is CASSEPLDRVVDGYTF. The CDR3 bases are TGTGCCAGCAGCGAGCCCCTGGACAGGGTAGTGGATGGCTACACCTTC.

The chain joins TRBV5-6 to TRBJ2-1, with D possibly TRBD1 on 5 matching bases. This CDR3 has 14 residues. The germline CDR1 and CDR2 sequences are SGHDT and YYEEEE. V lost 0 bases and J 4 bases, leaving 8 bases between the germline ends. Written as DNA, the CDR3 is TGTGCCAGCAGCTTGGTTCAGGGTTACAATGAGCAGTTCTTC. Translated: CASSLVQGYNEQFF.

The chain couples TRBV28 to TRBJ1-5; D is unclear. The V end was cut by 3 bases, the J end by 7 bases, with 19 bases between. Germline V gene sequence: CDR1 MDHEN, CDR2 SYDVKM. This CDR3 comprises 16 residues. In DNA form, the CDR3 reads TGTGCCAGCAGTTTCGTAGGAGAGGGTACGGGGCAGCCCCAGCATTTT. Residues: CASSFVGEGTGQPQHF. Full variable domain (outside the CDR3, taken from reference TRBV28 and TRBJ1-5): DVKVTQSSRYLVKRTGEKVFLECVQDMDHENMFWYRQDPGLGLRLIYFSYDVKMKEKGDIPEGYSVSREKKERFSLILESASTNQTSMYLCASSFVGEGTGQPQHFGDGTRLSIL.

The chain recombines TRBV6-5 with TRBJ1-3, with D hard to call. CDR1 and CDR2 (germline): MNHEY, SVGAGI. The CDR3 extends over 16 amino acids. The V end was cut by 1 base, the J end by 0 bases, with 10 bases between. As DNA, the CDR3 is TGTGCCAGCAGTTACTTGCCACCCAGCTCTGGAAACACCATATATTTT. It encodes CASSYLPPSSGNTIYF.